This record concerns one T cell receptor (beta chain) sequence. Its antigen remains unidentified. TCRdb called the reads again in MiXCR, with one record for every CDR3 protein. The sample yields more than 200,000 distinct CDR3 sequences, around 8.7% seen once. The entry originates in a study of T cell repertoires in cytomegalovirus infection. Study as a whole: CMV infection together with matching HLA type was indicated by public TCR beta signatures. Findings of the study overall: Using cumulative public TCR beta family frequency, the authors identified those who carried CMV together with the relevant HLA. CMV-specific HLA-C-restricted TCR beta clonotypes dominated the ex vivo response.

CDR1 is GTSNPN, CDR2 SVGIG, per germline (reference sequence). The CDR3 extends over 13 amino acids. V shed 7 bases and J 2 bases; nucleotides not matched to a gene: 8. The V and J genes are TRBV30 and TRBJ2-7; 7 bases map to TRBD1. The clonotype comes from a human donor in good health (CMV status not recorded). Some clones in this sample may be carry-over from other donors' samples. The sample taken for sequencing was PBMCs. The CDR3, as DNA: TGTGCCTTTGCCGGGACAGTTCCCTACGAGCAGTACTTC. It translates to CAFAGTVPYEQYF.